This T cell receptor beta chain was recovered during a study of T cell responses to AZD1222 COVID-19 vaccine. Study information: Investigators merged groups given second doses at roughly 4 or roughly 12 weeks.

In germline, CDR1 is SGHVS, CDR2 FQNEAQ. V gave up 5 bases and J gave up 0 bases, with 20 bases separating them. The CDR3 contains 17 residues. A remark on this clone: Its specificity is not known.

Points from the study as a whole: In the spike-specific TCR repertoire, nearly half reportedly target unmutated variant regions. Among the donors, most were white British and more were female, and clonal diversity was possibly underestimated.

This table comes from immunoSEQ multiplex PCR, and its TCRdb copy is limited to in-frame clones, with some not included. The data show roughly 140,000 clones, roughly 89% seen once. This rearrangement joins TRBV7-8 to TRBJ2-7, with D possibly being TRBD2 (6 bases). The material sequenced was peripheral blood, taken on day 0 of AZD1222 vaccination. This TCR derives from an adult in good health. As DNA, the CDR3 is TGTGCCAGCAGCATTCCAGCGGGCGGGATGACCTCCTACGAGCAGTACTTC. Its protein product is CASSIPAGGMTSYEQYF. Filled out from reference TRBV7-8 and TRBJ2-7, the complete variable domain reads GAGVSQSPRYKVAKRGQDVALRCDPISGHVSLFWYQQALGQGPEFLTYFQNEAQLDKSGLPSDRFFAERPEGSVSTLKIQRTQQEDSAVYLCASSIPAGGMTSYEQYFGPGTRLTVT.